This passage covers 5 T cell receptor beta chains from one sample sequenced in a study of blood T cell repertoires in COVID-19. Assay: immunoSEQ multiplex PCR; the TCRdb copy retains only in-frame clones and omits some. The sample carries over 60,000 clones, more than 75% recorded once. What was sequenced was peripheral blood. Receptors were obtained from a human donor in a cohort sampled during active COVID-19.

This clone was found a few times. V is TRBV19 and J is TRBJ2-7, with D hard to call. The CDR3 sequence is 15 residues long. Germline CDR1 reads LNHDA; CDR2 reads SQIVND (reference sequence). V was shortened by 5 bases and J by 0 bases, with 14 bases between the two germline ends. The CDR3 is CASSPDTTASYEQYF. The DNA of the CDR3 is TGTGCCAGTAGTCCAGACACCACGGCCTCCTACGAGCAGTACTTC.

V usage is TRBV4-1 and J usage is TRBJ1-2, with D hard to call. This CDR3 is 17 amino acids long. V was shortened by 1 base and J by 4 bases, with 19 bases between the two germline ends. Germline V CDR1 and CDR2: MGHRA, YSYEKL. CDR3 sequence: CASSQVFSSELAYGYTF. The CDR3 nucleotides read TGCGCCAGCAGCCAAGTCTTTTCGTCAGAGCTAGCCTATGGCTACACCTTC.

The chain employs TRBV7-2 and TRBJ1-1, with 8 positions matching TRBD1. CDR1 is SGHTA, CDR2 FQGNSA, per germline. There are 12 residues in the CDR3. With V trimmed by 1 base and J by 11 bases, 3 bases remained unmatched. This chain's CDR3 is CASSLEDRVAFF. The CDR3 DNA is TGTGCCAGCAGCTTAGAGGACAGGGTGGCTTTCTTT.

This clone appeared many times. The genes are TRBV11-2 and TRBJ1-1; no firm D call. V shed 3 bases and J shed 4 bases, with 6 bases lying between them. This CDR3 spans 12 amino acids. Germline CDR1 is SGHAT and CDR2 is FQNNGV. The CDR3 bases are TGTGCCAGCAGCTTCGGGGTCACTGAAGCTTTCTTT. This gives the protein CASSFGVTEAFF. Combining the CDR3 with reference TRBV11-2 and TRBJ1-1 gives the whole variable domain EAGVAQSPRYKIIEKRQSVAFWCNPISGHATLYWYQQILGQGPKLLIQFQNNGVVDDSQLPKDRFSAERLKGVDSTLKIQPAKLEDSAVYLCASSFGVTEAFFGQGTRLTVV.

This clone was detected only a few times. The chain couples TRBV27 to TRBJ1-2, with unresolved D. Per germline, CDR1 MNHEY and CDR2 SMNVEV (reference sequence). Trimming removed 4 bases from V and 4 bases from J, with 13 bases in between. CDR3 size: 14 residues. CDR3 nucleotides: TGTGCCAGCAGTTCGGCAGGAGGAGCCTATGGCTACACCTTC. It encodes CASSSAGGAYGYTF.